This T cell receptor beta chain was retrieved from a study of blood T cell repertoires in COVID-19. Whole-study context: Specimens from acute and convalescent COVID-19 originated in the United States, Italy and Spain. The cDNA or gDNA used as material had been derived from T cells, B-cell-depleted T cells, or PBMCs.

Authors' analysis steps: It was from reference gene primer amplification that nucleated cell counts were estimated. The table came from immunoSEQ multiplex PCR; TCRdb's copy has only in-frame clones and leaves some out. D and trimming come from the DNA, and the V and J calls and clone size come from that table. Of some 220,000 clones listed, about 79% are singletons. Specimen: peripheral blood. The receptor's source is a man aged 50-60 years with active or convalescent COVID-19.

CDR3 DNA: TGCGCCAGCAGCTTGGTGCCAGGGGGTGGAAACACCATATATTTT. The encoded protein is CASSLVPGGGNTIYF. The chain combines TRBV5-1 with TRBJ1-3; 7 bases agree with TRBD1. Germline V gene lookup returns CDR1 SGHRS and CDR2 YFSETQ. After removal of 0 bases from V and 3 bases from J, the junction contained 3 bases not matched to a gene. The CDR3 totals 15 residues.